Listed here is a single T cell receptor beta chain. The antigen remains unidentified. The sample is drawn from a study of T cell responses to AZD1222 COVID-19 vaccine. Study-level results: Repertoire samples came only from after the peak T cell response. Across the whole spike, CD4 TCRs peaked at regions 160-218 and 743-854.

The junction had 9 bases not matched to a gene; V was cut back by 3 bases and J by 9 bases. Germline-derived CDR1 and CDR2 are SGHKS and YYEKEE (reference sequence). The CDR3 consists of 14 residues. Profiling relied on immunoSEQ multiplex PCR, and the TCRdb table lists in-frame clones only, not all of them. There are about 81,000 clones in the sample; about 91% occur only once, and about 5% lies in the top ten. The V and J genes are TRBV5-5 and TRBJ2-1; TRBD2 matches 7 bases. The sequencing used peripheral blood, collected on day 0 of AZD1222 vaccination. The receptor comes from an adult in good health. The CDR3 region has the DNA TGTGCCAGCAGCTCATCCCTCTGGGAGGGTGAGCAGTTCTTC. Encoded protein: CASSSSLWEGEQFF.